What follows are 18 T cell receptor beta chains derived from one specimen sequenced in a study of blood T cells in healthy people across ages. Alongside a J-beta primer mix, a sample-barcoded 5' primer served in a second PCR lasting roughly 6 to 11 cycles. MiXCR, run by TCRdb on the 5' RACE reads, gives a single entry per CDR3 protein. The sample carries about 970,000 distinct CDR3 sequences, roughly 51% recorded once. Sequencing was done on a sample of blood. The source of these receptors is a woman in her sixties in good health.

This clonotype was detected once. The chain employs TRBV7-9 and TRBJ1-1; the D is unclear. The length of the CDR3 is 14 residues. V lost 5 bases to trimming and J lost 8 bases, with 18 bases between them. The germline CDR1 and CDR2 sequences are SEHNR and FQNEAQ (reference sequence). CDR3 in DNA: TGTGCCAGCAGCACCAAGGCCCCACGACGAGAAGCTTTCTTT. Amino acid sequence: CASSTKAPRREAFF.

This sequence joins TRBV24-1 and TRBJ1-2; D is unresolved. The germline gives CDR1 KGHDR, CDR2 SFDVKD. Trimming took 5 bases from V and 6 from J, leaving 9 bases between them. The CDR3 has 12 residues. The chain's CDR3 is CATSVSGDGYTF. The CDR3 nucleotides are TGTGCCACCAGTGTCTCAGGAGATGGCTACACCTTC.

The chain combines TRBV6-5 with TRBJ2-5; 10 bases match TRBD1. The J call may be in error: the DNA end matches TRBJ2-7 better. Germline V gives CDR1 MNHEY, CDR2 SVGAGI. The CDR3 contains 13 residues. In DNA, the CDR3 is TGTGCCAGCAGGACGGACAGGGGGAACGAGCAGTACTTC. It yields the protein CASRTDRGNEQYF.

This chain uses TRBV7-9 with TRBJ2-1; 7 bases map to TRBD2. From germline, CDR1 is SEHNR and CDR2 FQNEAQ (reference sequence). J gave up 5 bases and V 6 bases, and 7 bases lay outside the gene matches. The CDR3 spans 14 residues. This CDR3 reads CASRRSGNNNEQFF. The CDR3 region has the DNA TGTGCCAGCAGAAGGAGCGGGAACAACAATGAGCAGTTCTTC.

The chain couples TRBV28 to TRBJ2-4; tentatively, D is TRBD2 (6 bases). The DNA end is a closer match to TRBJ2-7, so the J assignment may be wrong. The CDR3 consists of 14 residues. Per germline, CDR1 MDHEN and CDR2 SYDVKM. The CDR3 protein is CASRLMRERYEQYF. CDR3 bases: TGTGCCAGCAGACTCATGCGGGAACGGTACGAGCAGTACTTC.

This clonotype was seen a handful of times. V usage is TRBV28 and J usage is TRBJ2-7; the D call may be TRBD1 or TRBD2 (5 bases each). Deletions cut 3 bases from V and 6 bases from J, with 15 bases between. This CDR3 is 14 amino acids long. The germline gives CDR1 MDHEN, CDR2 SYDVKM. As DNA, the CDR3 is TGTGCCAGCAGTTTGGGGGTAGGACGAGGCGAGCAGTACTTC. As protein: CASSLGVGRGEQYF.

The chain is built from TRBV27 and TRBJ2-1, with 12 bases fitting TRBD2. The CDR3 spans 15 residues. V gave up 3 bases and J gave up 8 bases; unmatched junction bases: 5. From germline, CDR1 is MNHEY and CDR2 SMNVEV (reference sequence). In DNA, the CDR3 is TGTGCCAGCAGTTTCCGACTAGCGGGAGCACATGAGCAGTTCTTC. This gives the protein CASSFRLAGAHEQFF.

The gene calls are TRBV6-5 and TRBJ2-7; unclear D gene. The CDR3 loop spans 13 amino acids. Trimming pared 8 bases from V and 0 bases from J, leaving 11 bases between. CDR1 and CDR2 (germline): MNHEY, SVGAGI. The CDR3 here is CASLRKGSYEQYF. In nucleotides, the CDR3 is TGTGCCAGCCTCCGGAAAGGCTCCTACGAGCAGTACTTC.

This clonotype was seen repeatedly, ten times or more. In DNA form, the CDR3 reads TGTGCCAGCAGTTCCGGGACAGTTGGGGGAGAGACCCAGTACTTC. Protein: CASSSGTVGGETQYF. The V gene is TRBV28, the J gene TRBJ2-5; 7 nucleotides align to TRBD1. This CDR3 has 15 amino acids. The ends lost 4 bases at V and 4 bases at J; junction bases unmatched: 9. CDR1 and CDR2 (germline): MDHEN, SYDVKM.

This clonotype turned up a few times. The genes are TRBV4-1 and TRBJ1-4, with no clear D. Deletions cut 0 bases from V and 2 bases from J, with 13 bases between. The germline CDR1 and CDR2 sequences are MGHRA and YSYEKL. This CDR3 has 17 residues. CDR3 nucleotides: TGCGCCAGCAGCCAAGAAGGACCCCCATGGACTAATGAAAAACTGTTTTTT. It yields the protein CASSQEGPPWTNEKLFF.

This rearrangement joins TRBV19 to TRBJ2-4; D is perhaps TRBD1 (6 bases). The DNA end is more similar to TRBJ2-7, so the J call may be wrong. The CDR3 contains 14 residues. Germline V gene data show CDR1 as LNHDA and CDR2 as SQIVND (reference sequence). The CDR3 sequence is CASSMATGPYEQYF. CDR3 DNA sequence: TGTGCCAGTAGTATGGCGACAGGACCCTACGAGCAGTACTTC.

The rearrangement links TRBV18 to TRBJ1-1, with no clear D. V was trimmed by 5 bases and J by 4 bases, leaving 8 bases between them. The CDR3 loop spans 12 amino acids. CDR1 and CDR2 (germline): KGHSH, LQKENI. The CDR3 here is CASSSGSTEAFF. The CDR3 region has the DNA TGTGCCAGCTCAAGCGGGTCCACTGAAGCTTTCTTT.

This clonotype was seen just once. The chain links TRBV20-1 to TRBJ1-2, with D possibly TRBD1 on 5 matching bases. This CDR3 has 16 residues. The V end lost 3 bases, the J end lost 5 bases, and 22 bases lay between the germline ends. The germline CDR1 and CDR2 sequences are DFQATT and SNEGSKA (reference sequence). CDR3 sequence: CSASPQVGEGRYGYTF. For the CDR3, the DNA is TGCAGTGCTAGTCCACAGGTTGGGGAGGGGCGATATGGCTACACCTTC.

A word on this clonotype: With a much larger clone just one base away, this may be a read error. The rearrangement links TRBV7-6 to TRBJ2-1; tentative D call: TRBD2 (7 bases). V lost 6 bases, J lost 7 bases, and 22 bases lay in between. CDR1 is SGHVS and CDR2 is FNYEAQ in the germline V gene. The length of the CDR3 is 16 residues. CDR3 coding DNA: TGTGCCAGCAGTTCCTTCGAAGGGGGGGGAGTTAATGAGCAGTTCTTC. It encodes CASSSFEGGGVNEQFF.

This clonotype was seen only a few times. The chain links TRBV12-3 or TRBV12-4 to TRBJ2-2; TRBD2 matches 15 bases. V dropped 3 bases and J dropped 10; count of bases not matched to a gene: 9. CDR3 length: 17 residues. The CDR3 nucleotides are TGTGCCAGCAGTTTCCGGACTAGCGGGAGGGCCAGGATGGAGCTGTTTTTT. This encodes CASSFRTSGRARMELFF.

The chain couples TRBV2 to TRBJ2-2, with D perhaps TRBD2 (5 bases). Trimming removed 2 bases at V and 3 bases at J, with 10 bases between. The CDR3 consists of 15 residues. Germline V lookup: CDR1 SNHLY, CDR2 FYNNEI. The CDR3 coding sequence is TGTGCCAGCAGTGAACACGGGGTAGACACCGGGGAGCTGTTTTTT. Its protein is CASSEHGVDTGELFF.

This clonotype was found a few times. This chain connects TRBV4-2 to TRBJ2-7; 8 nucleotides align to TRBD2. Germline V gives CDR1 LGHNA, CDR2 YNFKEQ. The CDR3 extends over 15 amino acids. With 7 bases clipped from V and 3 bases from J, the junction kept 11 bases outside the gene matches. This CDR3 reads CASKQAGLVSYEQYF. For the CDR3, the DNA is TGTGCCAGCAAACAGGCGGGACTAGTGAGCTACGAGCAGTACTTC.

This clonotype was seen a few times. J is TRBJ2-3 and V is TRBV3-1, with 7 bases lining up with TRBD2. The germline V gene has CDR1 LGHDT and CDR2 YNNKEL (reference sequence). The V segment lost 4 bases and the J segment 1 base; nucleotides outside the gene matches: 8. The CDR3 runs 16 residues. The CDR3 reads CASSPPLAEGTDTQYF. The DNA of the CDR3 is TGTGCCAGCAGCCCCCCGCTAGCGGAGGGCACAGATACGCAGTATTTT.